What follows are 4 T cell receptor beta chains derived from one specimen sequenced in a study of T cells in Graves' hyperthyroidism and ophthalmopathy. The source material, RNA transcripts, was used to amplify TCR beta CDR3 regions. The study used the HTBI primer set for a first-round RT-PCR of the TCR CDR3. One entry per CDR3 protein, called by TCRdb with MiXCR from the multiplex PCR reads. The sample has approximately 400,000 distinct CDR3 sequences, 13% seen once; the top ten hold around 20%. Sequenced: blood. All receptors come from a young man with Graves' hyperthyroidism that later progressed to Graves' ophthalmopathy.

V and J are TRBV15 and TRBJ2-1, with TRBD1 matching 7 bases. V gave up 3 bases and J gave up 4 bases; unmatched junction bases: 3. Germline V gene data show CDR1 as LNHNV and CDR2 as YYDKDF (reference sequence). CDR3 length: 14 residues. DNA of the CDR3: TGTGCCACCAGCAGCGGACAGGAATACAATGAGCAGTTCTTC. Residues: CATSSGQEYNEQFF.

This clonotype was detected only a few times. The CDR3 reads CASSIGTYNQPQHF. As DNA, the CDR3 is TGTGCCAGTAGCATCGGGACTTACAATCAGCCCCAGCATTTT. The chain employs TRBV19 and TRBJ1-5; D possibly corresponds to TRBD1 (5 bases). Germline V CDR1 and CDR2: LNHDA, SQIVND (reference sequence). The CDR3 length is 14 residues. V gave up 6 bases and J gave up 3 bases, with 12 bases separating them.

This clonotype occurred many times. The chain couples TRBV28 to TRBJ2-2; D not resolved. The CDR3 contains 16 residues. Trimming cost V 5 bases and J 0 bases, with 13 bases left between them. CDR1 and CDR2 (germline): MDHEN, SYDVKM. The CDR3 is CASSARDIANTGELFF. The DNA for the CDR3 is TGTGCCAGCAGTGCGCGAGACATCGCGAACACCGGGGAGCTGTTTTTT.

On this clonotype itself: Since a much larger clone is just one base distant, this may be a read error. The rearrangement joins TRBV5-1 to TRBJ2-3, with D unclear. CDR3 length: 13 residues. From germline, CDR1 is SGHRS and CDR2 YFSETQ. The CDR3 DNA sequence: TGCGCCCGCAGCTGGGTTAGCACAGATACGCAGTATTTT. It yields the protein CARSWVSTDTQYF.